This T cell receptor beta chain appears in the sequencing data of a study of cytomegalovirus exposure and HLA in healthy donors. It was with 60 Vbeta and 13 Jbeta primers that the PCR ran. TCRdb's table, derived via immunoSEQ multiplex PCR, lists solely in-frame clones and lacks some. This sample's table reports 200,000 to 250,000 clones. The length of the CDR3 is 13 residues. The V end was cut by 5 bases, the J end by 8 bases, with 13 bases between. Germline V gene lookup returns CDR1 LNHDA and CDR2 SQIVND (reference sequence). The sample comprised PBMCs. The rearrangement joins TRBV19 to TRBJ2-1; D not certain. The source of this sequence is a young woman in good health and CMV-seropositive. CDR3 bases: TGTGCCAGTAGTCCTCCGTATAGTGATGAGCAGTTCTTC. Translation gives CASSPPYSDEQFF.